This TCR beta chain was documented in a study of blood T cells in healthy people across ages. Study observations and caveats: Older age coincided with a roughly linear decline in TCR beta diversity per million T cells.

Alongside a J-beta primer mix, a sample-barcoded 5' primer served in a second PCR lasting roughly 7 to 11 cycles. TCRdb re-called the 5' RACE reads with MiXCR, one entry per CDR3 protein. The table includes about 290,000 distinct CDR3 sequences, 25% to 30% detected once. The draw of peripheral blood yielded approximately 10 milliliters from each donor. Total RNA extracted from each sample amounted to at least 5.5 micrograms. Comments on this clonotype: Its antigen is not identified.

From germline, CDR1 is LNHNV and CDR2 YYDKDF (reference sequence). V lost 0 bases and J lost 4; bases outside the gene matches: 3. The CDR3 covers 15 residues. J is TRBJ2-7 and V is TRBV15; 10 nucleotides line up with TRBD2. The sequence was collected from a woman aged 65 to 85 in good health. Sequenced material: blood. CDR3 region: CATSRDSGRSYEQYF. CDR3 bases: TGTGCCACCAGCAGAGATAGCGGGAGGTCGTACGAGCAGTACTTC.